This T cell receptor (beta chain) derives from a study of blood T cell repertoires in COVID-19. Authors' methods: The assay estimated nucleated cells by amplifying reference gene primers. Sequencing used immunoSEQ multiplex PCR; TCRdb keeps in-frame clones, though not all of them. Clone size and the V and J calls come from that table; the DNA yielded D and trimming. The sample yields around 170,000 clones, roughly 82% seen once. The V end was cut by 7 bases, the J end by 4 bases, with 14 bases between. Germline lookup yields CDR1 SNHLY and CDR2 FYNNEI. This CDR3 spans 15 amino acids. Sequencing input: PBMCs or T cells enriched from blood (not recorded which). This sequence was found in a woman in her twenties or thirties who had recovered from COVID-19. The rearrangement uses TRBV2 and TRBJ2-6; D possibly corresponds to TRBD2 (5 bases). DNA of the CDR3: TGTGCCAGCACCTGGGGAGCGAGGGGGGCCAACGTCCTGACTTTC. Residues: CASTWGARGANVLTF.